This T cell receptor beta chain stems from a study of T-cell memory formation after mild COVID-19. Study-level background: Clusters of TCRs were largely donor specific. Study-level points and caveats: Pre-infection memory already had some responding clones, implying cross-reactive memory joined. For contracting clones, CD4+ ones sat mainly in CM and EM, CD8+ in EMRA.

The CDR3 consists of 20 residues. Germline V gene data show CDR1 as SGDLS and CDR2 as YYNGEE. The trim removed 0 bases at V and 1 base at J, leaving 15 bases unmatched. This clonotype was detected only a few times. Its antigen is as yet unknown. It was 5'RACE with constant-segment primers that produced the TCR alpha and TCR beta cDNA libraries, which carried sample barcodes and UMIs. TCRdb ran MiXCR on the 5' RACE reads and lists one entry per CDR3 protein. The sample holds a few hundred thousand distinct CDR3 sequences, roughly 21% seen once. The chain carries TRBV9 and TRBJ2-1, with 8 nucleotides matching TRBD2. The clonotype originates from an adult woman who had mild COVID-19 (a few samples of this study predate the infection). Cell type and time point are not known. The specimen was PBMCs or a T cell subset sorted from them (not recorded which). The DNA for the CDR3 is TGTGCCAGCAGCGTAGGTGCCCTAGCGGGTATCTGGGTGTCCTACAATGAGCAGTTCTTC. The encoded protein is CASSVGALAGIWVSYNEQFF. Full variable domain (missing parts from reference TRBV9 and TRBJ2-1): DSGVTQTPKHLITATGQRVTLRCSPRSGDLSVYWYQQSLDQGLQFLIQYYNGEERAKGNILERFSAQQFPDLHSELNLSSLELGDSALYFCASSVGALAGIWVSYNEQFFGPGTRLTVL.